This T cell receptor (beta chain) is from a study of metastatic and nonmetastatic thyroid tumors. The overall study: For malignant and benign thyroid patients, tumor or nodule tissue and blood were the sources whose repertoires were compared.

Study results and caveats: Compared with benign nodules, malignant thyroid tumors were reported to have significantly higher TCR beta diversity in both blood and tumor.

Germline V gene data show CDR1 as LGHNA and CDR2 as YSLEER. V gave up 4 bases and J gave up 4 bases; unmatched junction bases: 8. This CDR3 has 15 residues. No patient had received any treatment before thyroid surgery. The sample holds a few counts of this clone. The antigen is unknown. Per the authors' pipeline: The study's classifier, a distant-metastasis tool for papillary thyroid cancer, was built using CDR3 differences across clinicopathological groups. TCRdb used MiXCR to call clones anew from the PCR reads. None of the V and J calls come from the authors' own analysis; TCRdb made them. The sample has 35,000 to 55,000 clones, 3% to 3.5% seen once; the top ten hold more than 8.5%.

Input material: blood. The origin of this receptor is a female donor with papillary thyroid cancer or a benign thyroid nodule (not recorded which). Some clones in this sample may be carry-over from other donors' samples. The chain is built from TRBV4-3 and TRBJ1-1, with 8 bases that match TRBD1. CDR3 loop: CASSLDTQGATEAFF. The CDR3 DNA is TGCGCCAGCAGCCTGGACACGCAGGGGGCCACTGAAGCTTTCTTT.